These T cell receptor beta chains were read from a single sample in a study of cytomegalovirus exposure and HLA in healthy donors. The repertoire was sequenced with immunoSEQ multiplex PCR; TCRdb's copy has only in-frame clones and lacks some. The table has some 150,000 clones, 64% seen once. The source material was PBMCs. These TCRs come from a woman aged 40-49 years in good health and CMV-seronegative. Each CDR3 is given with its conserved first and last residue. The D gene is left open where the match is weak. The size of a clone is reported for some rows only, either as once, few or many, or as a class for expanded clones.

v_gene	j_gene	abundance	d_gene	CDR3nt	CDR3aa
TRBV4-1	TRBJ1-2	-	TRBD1	TGCGCCAGCAGCCCAGGGACAGGGTTCTATGGCTACACCTTC	CASSPGTGFYGYTF
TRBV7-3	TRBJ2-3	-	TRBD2	TGTGCCAGCAGCCCCCGACGGGGGGGTAGCACAGATACGCAGTATTTT	CASSPRRGGSTDTQYF
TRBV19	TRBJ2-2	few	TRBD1	TGTGCCAGTGGTCCAGGGGGCTCGACCGGGGAGCTGTTTTTT	CASGPGGSTGELFF
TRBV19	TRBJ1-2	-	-	TGTGCCAGTAGCCAAACAGGCCTCTACACCTTC	CASSQTGLYTF
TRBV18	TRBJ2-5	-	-	TGTGCCAGCTCACCGTCGCAAGAGACCCAGTACTTC	CASSPSQETQYF
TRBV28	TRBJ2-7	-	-	TGTGCCAGCGGCCAGGGGATACCCTACGAGCAGTACTTC	CASGQGIPYEQYF
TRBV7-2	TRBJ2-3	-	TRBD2	TGTGCCAGCAGCCCTAGCGGGGGGCCTGATACGCAGTATTTT	CASSPSGGPDTQYF
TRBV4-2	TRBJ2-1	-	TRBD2	TGTGCCAGCAGCCAAGGATCGGGGAGGGATGAGCAGTTCTTC	CASSQGSGRDEQFF
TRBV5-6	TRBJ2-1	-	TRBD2	TGTGCCAGCAGCTTACGACTAGCGGGGATTAATGAGCAGTTCTTC	CASSLRLAGINEQFF
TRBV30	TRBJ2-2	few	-	TGTGCCTGGAGGCGGACCGGGGAGCTGTTTTTT	CAWRRTGELFF
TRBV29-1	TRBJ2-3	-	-	TGCAGCGTTGGGAATACAGGGAAGGCAGATACGCAGTATTTT	CSVGNTGKADTQYF
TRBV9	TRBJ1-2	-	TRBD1	TGTGCCAGCAGCGCAGGGGACAGGAGAAGCTATGGCTACACCTTC	CASSAGDRRSYGYTF
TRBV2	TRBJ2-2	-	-	TGTGCCAGCAGTGAAGGAGGTTTCAACACCGGGGAGCTGTTTTTT	CASSEGGFNTGELFF
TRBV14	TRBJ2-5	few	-	TGTGCCAGCAGCCAAGTCGAGGTCCTACAAGAGACCCAGTACTTC	CASSQVEVLQETQYF
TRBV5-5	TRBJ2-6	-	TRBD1	TGTGCCAGCAGCTTGGGTGTAGGGACAGGGGGAACTGGGGCCAACGTCCTGACTTTC	CASSLGVGTGGTGANVLTF
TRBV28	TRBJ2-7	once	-	TGTGCCACACGGGGTATAGCCAACTTTAACGGCTACGAGCAGTACTTC	CATRGIANFNGYEQYF
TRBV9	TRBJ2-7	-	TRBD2	TGTGCCAGCAGCGTAGGGGGGGGGAAAGCCTACGAGCAGTACTTC	CASSVGGGKAYEQYF
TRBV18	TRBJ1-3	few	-	TGTGCCAGCTCACCGGCCTTACTTAACAGGGCTGGAAACACCATATATTTT	CASSPALLNRAGNTIYF
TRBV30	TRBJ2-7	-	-	TGTGCCTGGTCAGGGGATCGCGCCTACGAGCAGTACTTC	CAWSGDRAYEQYF
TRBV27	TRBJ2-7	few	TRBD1	TGTGCCAGCAGGATGGGACAGCGCTACGAGCAGTACTTC	CASRMGQRYEQYF
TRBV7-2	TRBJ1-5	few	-	TGTGCCAGCAGCTTAGACTGCAGGGAAGGCAGGACCCAGCATTTT	CASSLDCREGRTQHF
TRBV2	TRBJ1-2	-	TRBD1	TGTGCCAGCGGGGACAGTTTCTATGGCTACACCTTC	CASGDSFYGYTF
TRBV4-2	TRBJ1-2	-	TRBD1	TGTGCCAGCAGCGGACAGGGCAACTATGGCTACACCTTC	CASSGQGNYGYTF
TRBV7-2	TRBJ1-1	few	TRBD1	TGTGCCAGCTCCCAACAGGGGGCGACTGAAGCTTTCTTT	CASSQQGATEAFF
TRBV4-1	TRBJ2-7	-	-	TGCGCCAGCAGCCAAGAGCTGGGTGTTCGACGGACTCTCTTC	CASSQELGVRRTLF
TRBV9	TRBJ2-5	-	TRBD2	TGTGCCAGCAGCGTGACTAGCGGTCAAGAGACCCAGTACTTC	CASSVTSGQETQYF
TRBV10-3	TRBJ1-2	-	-	TGTGCCATCAGTGATGAGATTAACTATGGCTACACCTTC	CAISDEINYGYTF
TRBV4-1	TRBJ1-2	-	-	TGCGCCAGCAGCCAAGTTGGGGGGACCCCCTATGGCTACACCTTC	CASSQVGGTPYGYTF
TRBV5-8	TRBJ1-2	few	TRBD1	TGTGCCAGCAGCCCGACCGGACAGGTCCTCGACTATGGCTACACCTTC	CASSPTGQVLDYGYTF
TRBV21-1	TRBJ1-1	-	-	TGTGCCAGCAGCTCTCCGACCCTCTGGGACAATTCTACTGAAGCTTTCTTT	CASSSPTLWDNSTEAFF
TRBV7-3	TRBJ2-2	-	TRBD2	TGTGCCAGCAGCTTAACGTCCCCCTTGCGGGGGGACCACACCGGGGAGCTGTTTTTT	CASSLTSPLRGDHTGELFF